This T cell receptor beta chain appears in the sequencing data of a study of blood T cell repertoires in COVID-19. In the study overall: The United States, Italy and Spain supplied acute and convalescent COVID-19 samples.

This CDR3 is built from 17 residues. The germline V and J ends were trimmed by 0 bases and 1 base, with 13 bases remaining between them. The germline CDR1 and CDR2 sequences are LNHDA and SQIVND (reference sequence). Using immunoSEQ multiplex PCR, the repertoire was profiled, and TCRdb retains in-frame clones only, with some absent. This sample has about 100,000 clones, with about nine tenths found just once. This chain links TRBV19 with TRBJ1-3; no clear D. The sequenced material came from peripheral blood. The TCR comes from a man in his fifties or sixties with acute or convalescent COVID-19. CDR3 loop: CASSIDLQLISGNTIYF. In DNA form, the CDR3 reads TGTGCCAGTAGTATAGATCTCCAGTTGATTTCTGGAAACACCATATATTTT.